A selection of T cell receptor beta chains follows, all from one sample in a study of spatial heterogeneity in lung cancer. TCRdb re-derived calls from the 5' RACE reads in MiXCR, one entry per CDR3 protein. The sample includes roughly 15,000 distinct CDR3 sequences, 4.7% of them seen just once. This sample comprised lung tumor tissue, obtained at surgery. The receptors were sampled from a female donor with early-stage non-small cell lung cancer. Both conserved end residues are part of each CDR3. Fields, in order: D gene, V gene, clone size, J gene, CDR3 protein, CDR3 DNA. A D gene is named only where the DNA matches it firmly. Clone size, where shown, is once, few, many, or a class for clones that have expanded.

NA	TRBV12-3/TRBV12-4	many	TRBJ1-4	CASRPSAGTINEKLFF	TGTGCCAGCAGACCCTCCGCCGGGACCATTAATGAAAAACTGTTTTTT
NA	TRBV30	many	TRBJ2-7	CAWRTLRAGVGDEQYF	TGTGCCTGGAGGACACTACGGGCAGGGGTAGGGGACGAGCAGTACTTC
NA	TRBV7-9	many	TRBJ2-5	CASSPRPDQETQYF	TGTGCCAGCAGCCCACGACCCGACCAAGAGACCCAGTACTTC
TRBD1	TRBV7-3	many	TRBJ2-7	CASSVPGGEQYF	TGTGCCAGCAGCGTCCCAGGGGGCGAGCAGTACTTC
TRBD1	TRBV12-3/TRBV12-4	medium-sized	TRBJ2-3	CASSLAFGTGGPTDTQYF	TGTGCCAGCAGTTTAGCATTCGGGACAGGGGGCCCCACAGATACGCAGTATTTT
TRBD1	TRBV5-6	many	TRBJ2-7	CASSSGQGYEQYF	TGTGCCAGCAGTTCAGGACAGGGCTACGAGCAGTACTTC
TRBD2	TRBV25-1	many	TRBJ2-3	CASSPSGGDTQYF	TGTGCCAGCAGTCCAAGCGGGGGAGATACGCAGTATTTT
TRBD2	TRBV12-3/TRBV12-4	many	TRBJ2-1	CASSLGGGPTYNEQFF	TGTGCCAGCAGTTTAGGCGGGGGGCCGACCTACAATGAGCAGTTCTTC
TRBD1	TRBV4-2	medium-sized	TRBJ1-6	CASSQEVTPGQGGSPLHF	TGTGCCAGCAGCCAAGAGGTAACACCGGGACAGGGAGGTTCACCCCTCCACTTT
NA	TRBV5-1	many	TRBJ2-1	CASSPGQIYNEQFF	TGCGCCAGCAGCCCAGGGCAGATCTACAATGAGCAGTTCTTC
TRBD1	TRBV5-8	few	TRBJ1-5	CASKPPGQTNQPQHF	TGTGCCAGCAAGCCTCCGGGACAGACAAATCAGCCCCAGCATTTT
TRBD2	TRBV20-1	many	TRBJ2-1	CSLTGTSGGPAEQFF	TGCAGCCTTACCGGGACTAGCGGGGGTCCGGCTGAGCAGTTCTTC
TRBD1	TRBV15	many	TRBJ2-2	CATSTGTVNTGELFF	TGTGCCACCAGCACAGGGACAGTCAACACCGGGGAGCTGTTTTTT
NA	TRBV6-5	few	TRBJ1-6	CASSYKESFSPLHF	TGTGCCAGCAGTTACAAGGAAAGCTTTTCACCCCTCCACTTT
NA	TRBV20-1	many	TRBJ2-1	CSARVARTYNEQFF	TGCAGTGCTAGAGTGGCGCGTACCTACAATGAGCAGTTCTTC
NA	TRBV7-9	many	TRBJ1-1	CASGQTAMNTEAFF	TGTGCCAGCGGACAGACAGCCATGAACACTGAAGCTTTCTTT
NA	TRBV9	many	TRBJ2-2	CASSVAPTSDTGELFF	TGTGCCAGCAGCGTAGCCCCCACGTCGGACACCGGGGAGCTGTTTTTT
NA	TRBV20-1	many	TRBJ2-2	CSASRAGPLAGELFF	TGCAGTGCTAGTCGAGCTGGCCCCCTCGCCGGGGAGCTGTTTTTT
NA	TRBV6-4	many	TRBJ1-1	CASKNPEAFF	TGTGCCAGCAAGAACCCTGAAGCTTTCTTT
NA	TRBV20-1	NA	TRBJ2-6	CSARGSAGANVLTF	TGCAGTGCTAGAGGCTCAGCTGGGGCCAACGTCCTGACTTTC
TRBD1	TRBV7-3	NA	TRBJ2-7	CASSFGDRGYEQYF	TGTGCCAGCAGCTTCGGGGACAGGGGTTACGAGCAGTACTTC
NA	TRBV7-2	medium-sized	TRBJ1-2	CASSSLEGANYGYTF	TGTGCCAGCAGCTCGTTGGAAGGGGCTAACTATGGCTACACCTTC
NA	TRBV4-3	many	TRBJ2-7	CASSQQISYEQYF	TGCGCCAGCAGCCAACAAATCTCCTACGAGCAGTACTTC
TRBD2	TRBV5-6	many	TRBJ2-1	CASSLRGGTYNEQFF	TGTGCCAGCAGCTTGCGGGGGGGTACCTACAATGAGCAGTTCTTC
NA	TRBV7-3	many	TRBJ2-3	CASSDSAVYLCASSSGLATDTQYF	NA
TRBD1	TRBV7-9	many	TRBJ1-2	CASSLPGTGYGYTF	TGTGCCAGCAGCTTACCGGGGACAGGGTATGGCTACACCTTC
TRBD1	TRBV15	many	TRBJ2-2	CATSRSGGLNTGELFF	TGTGCCACCAGCAGATCAGGGGGCTTGAACACCGGGGAGCTGTTTTTT
NA	TRBV4-2	many	TRBJ2-3	CASSQDPGDTQYF	TGTGCCAGCAGCCAAGATCCGGGGGACACGCAGTATTTT